These 18 T cell receptor beta chains were all obtained from the same sample, sequenced in a study of CD8 T cells in ankylosing spondylitis. TCRdb ran MiXCR on the 5' RACE reads and lists one entry per CDR3 protein. Here the sample spans about 360,000 distinct CDR3 sequences, roughly 20% being singletons. Sequences were obtained from blood, either unsorted or a sorted T cell fraction (not recorded which). Source of these receptors: a male donor with ankylosing spondylitis or in good health (not recorded which).

This clonotype was counted a few times. V is TRBV7-9 and J is TRBJ2-3; D is possibly TRBD2 (6 bases). The CDR3 runs 13 residues. The V and J ends lost 6 bases and 6 bases respectively, with 13 bases between them. The germline gives CDR1 SEHNR, CDR2 FQNEAQ (reference sequence). The CDR3 DNA sequence: TGTGCCAGCAGGCGGGGAACCGGGGATACGCAGTATTTT. This gives the protein CASRRGTGDTQYF.

The chain combines TRBV12-3 or TRBV12-4 with TRBJ2-1; perhaps TRBD2 as D (5 bases). The CDR3 consists of 11 residues. The germline V and J ends were trimmed by 5 bases and 13 bases, with 12 bases remaining between them. In DNA, the CDR3 is TGTGCCAGCAGTCCCGGACTGCCCCAGTTCTTC. It translates to CASSPGLPQFF.

The rearrangement links TRBV27 to TRBJ1-5; D may be TRBD1 (5 bases). Germline V gives CDR1 MNHEY, CDR2 SMNVEV (reference sequence). The CDR3 covers 12 residues. Trimming left V 4 bases short and J 11 bases short, with 12 bases between. The CDR3 loop is CASSSGIGAQHF. In DNA, the CDR3 is TGTGCCAGCAGTTCAGGGATCGGGGCCCAGCATTTT.

The chain recombines TRBV4-1 with TRBJ2-3; either TRBD1 or TRBD2 may supply D (6 bases each). In germline, CDR1 is MGHRA, CDR2 YSYEKL. The CDR3 runs to 12 residues. Trimming took off 5 bases at V and 6 bases at J, with 9 bases between the two ends. The CDR3 sequence: CASSGGRDTQYF. The CDR3, as DNA: TGCGCCAGCAGCGGGGGGCGGGATACGCAGTATTTT.

This clonotype occurred a few times. The chain joins TRBV28 to TRBJ2-6; D unresolved. This CDR3 is 14 amino acids long. Per germline, CDR1 MDHEN and CDR2 SYDVKM. V was clipped by 3 bases and J by 5 bases, with 8 bases between them. The CDR3 sequence: CASSLVGRANVLTF. CDR3 bases: TGTGCCAGCAGTTTGGTAGGCCGGGCCAACGTCCTGACTTTC.

The V gene is TRBV29-1, the J gene TRBJ2-5; D could derive from TRBD1 or TRBD2 (6 bases each). V was cut by 6 bases and J by 3 bases, with 17 bases left in between. The CDR3 is 14 residues long. Looked up from germline, CDR1 is SQVTM and CDR2 is ANQGSEA. The CDR3 sequence is CSVPPRGEEETQYF. The DNA for the CDR3 is TGCAGCGTCCCTCCGAGGGGGGAAGAAGAGACCCAGTACTTC.

This clonotype was counted between two and nine times. The chain employs TRBV10-3 and TRBJ2-7, with no clear D. Germline values: CDR1 ENHRY, CDR2 SYGVKD. V lost 7 bases and J 3 bases, leaving 16 bases between the germline ends. This CDR3 contains 14 residues. The CDR3 region has the DNA TGTGCCATCACGCCCTCACAGCCCAACTACGAGCAGTACTTC. Its translation is CAITPSQPNYEQYF.

Only a few counts were recorded for this clonotype. One junction end does not reproduce the germline sequence, and a read error may be involved. The rearrangement links TRBV7-7 to TRBJ2-5, with 8 bases matching TRBD1. Germline V CDR1 and CDR2: SSHAT, FNYEAQ (reference sequence). The CDR3 extends over 16 amino acids. DNA for the CDR3: TGTGCTAGCAGCTCCTTCGGACAGGGTGGCGGGGAGACCCAGTACTTC. Its translation is CASSSFGQGGGETQYF.

This sequence joins TRBV7-2 and TRBJ2-5; TRBD2 matches at 9 bases. The V gene's germline CDR1 is SGHTA and CDR2 FQGNSA. The CDR3 loop spans 16 amino acids. V shed 3 bases and J 4 bases; nucleotides not matched to a gene: 9. CDR3 in amino acids: CASSFPGLAGLETQYF. As DNA, the CDR3 is TGTGCCAGCAGCTTCCCCGGGCTAGCGGGGTTAGAGACCCAGTACTTC. Variable domain in full (rest from reference TRBV7-2 and TRBJ2-5): GAGVSQSPSNKVTEKGKDVELRCDPISGHTALYWYRQSLGQGLEFLIYFQGNSAPDKSGLPSDRFSAERTGGSVSTLTIQRTQQEDSAVYLCASSFPGLAGLETQYFGPGTRLLVL.

This clonotype was seen a handful of times. This chain uses TRBV20-1 with TRBJ2-3, with D possibly being TRBD2 (5 bases). The germline V and J ends were trimmed by 2 bases and 1 base, with 16 bases remaining between them. This CDR3 is 16 amino acids long. Germline V lookup: CDR1 DFQATT, CDR2 SNEGSKA (reference sequence). The CDR3 protein is CSARPIAWLGTDTQYF. The CDR3 region has the DNA TGCAGTGCTAGACCTATAGCGTGGCTGGGCACAGATACGCAGTATTTT.

The CDR3 protein is CSARTGASSYNEQFF. The CDR3 bases are TGCAGTGCTAGAACGGGGGCGAGCTCCTACAATGAGCAGTTCTTC. The rearrangement uses TRBV20-1 and TRBJ2-1; D tentatively fits TRBD1 or TRBD2 (6 bases each). This CDR3 has 15 amino acids. CDR1 DFQATT and CDR2 SNEGSKA come from the germline V gene (reference sequence). The germline V and J ends were trimmed by 2 bases and 0 bases, with 11 bases remaining between them.

V is TRBV12-3 or TRBV12-4 and J is TRBJ2-4, with TRBD1 as a possible D gene (7 bases). The CDR3 spans 14 residues. Trimming cost V 4 bases and J 8 bases, with 15 bases left between them. CDR3 coding DNA: TGTGCCAGCAGTTCGGACAGGAGGAGGGACATTCAGTACTTC. This encodes CASSSDRRRDIQYF.

This clonotype was picked up a small number of times. The genes are TRBV12-3 or TRBV12-4 and TRBJ2-5; D is unclear. V shed 5 bases and J shed 1 base, with 11 bases lying between them. CDR3 size: 14 residues. CDR3 protein: CASSPLMTQETQYF. The DNA for the CDR3 is TGTGCCAGCAGTCCCTTAATGACCCAAGAGACCCAGTACTTC.

This clonotype was seen a handful of times. The chain combines TRBV4-1 with TRBJ2-7, with unresolved D. CDR3 length equals 16 residues. The V end lost 0 bases, the J end lost 5 bases, and 17 bases lay between the germline ends. In germline, CDR1 is MGHRA, CDR2 YSYEKL. The CDR3 loop reads CASSQDRNSLDHEQYF. The CDR3 DNA sequence: TGCGCCAGCAGCCAAGATCGGAACAGCCTGGACCACGAGCAGTACTTC.

This sequence joins TRBV9 and TRBJ1-6; possible D gene TRBD1, 6 bases. This CDR3 is built from 14 residues. The V end lost 4 bases, the J end lost 5 bases, and 10 bases lay between the germline ends. Germline CDR1 and CDR2: SGDLS and YYNGEE. The DNA of the CDR3 is TGTGCCAGCAGCCCAGGGGCCGATAATTCACCCCTCCACTTT. Amino acid sequence: CASSPGADNSPLHF.

This clonotype was picked up a small number of times. This chain joins TRBV4-1 and TRBJ2-1; D possibly matches TRBD1 or TRBD2 (6 bases each). Trimming shortened V by 1 base and J by 6 bases, and 13 bases separated the two germline ends. CDR3 length: 15 residues. The germline gives CDR1 MGHRA, CDR2 YSYEKL. The DNA for the CDR3 is TGCGCCAGCAGCCAAGTCGGGGGCCCCTCCAATGAGCAGTTCTTC. It encodes CASSQVGGPSNEQFF.

In its sample, this clonotype was seen a few times. The CDR3 reads CASSLVLTSISADTQYF. CDR3 sequence (DNA): TGTGCCAGCAGCTTAGTCCTAACTAGCATAAGCGCAGATACGCAGTATTTT. The V gene is TRBV11-2, the J gene TRBJ2-3, with D possibly being TRBD2 (6 bases). The CDR3 totals 17 residues. CDR1 is SGHAT and CDR2 is FQNNGV in the germline V gene. Trimming took 1 base from V and 4 from J, leaving 18 bases between them.

This clonotype was detected only a few times. CDR3 DNA: TGTGCCAGCAGTTCCGTCCGGGACAGACAAAATGAGCAGTTCTTC. Amino acid sequence: CASSSVRDRQNEQFF. The chain joins TRBV6-5 to TRBJ2-1; 7 bases line up with TRBD1. The trim removed 4 bases at V and 7 bases at J, leaving 10 bases unmatched. CDR3 length equals 15 residues. CDR1 and CDR2 (germline): MNHEY, SVGAGI.